These 11 T cell receptor beta chains originate from one sample sequenced in a study of blood T cell repertoires in COVID-19. Sequenced by immunoSEQ multiplex PCR; TCRdb stores in-frame clones only, minus some. Of about 240,000 clones detected, approximately 85% appear once; the ten largest clones hold approximately 5%. The sequencing input was peripheral blood. Every receptor here comes from a man between 50 and 59 years old with COVID-19, enrolled during active disease.

The chain uses TRBV13 and TRBJ2-1, with TRBD2 as a possible D gene (5 bases). The CDR3 consists of 14 residues. Germline V gene lookup returns CDR1 PRHDT and CDR2 FYEKMQ (reference sequence). Trimming left V 4 bases short and J 2 bases short, with 9 bases between. The CDR3 coding sequence is TGTGCCAGCAGCTCCATCGGGACCTACAATGAGCAGTTCTTC. The encoded protein is CASSSIGTYNEQFF.

This chain connects TRBV19 to TRBJ2-7; TRBD1 agrees at 10 bases. Unmatched junction bases numbered 6, after V lost 10 bases and J lost 3 bases. CDR3 length: 13 amino acids. The germline V gene encodes CDR1 LNHDA and CDR2 SQIVND (reference sequence). The DNA for the CDR3 is TGTGCCACACGGGGACAGGGGCTCTACGAGCAGTACTTC. Translation: CATRGQGLYEQYF.

The chain couples TRBV18 to TRBJ1-4; 8 nucleotides match TRBD1. J lost 2 bases, V lost 3 bases, and 2 bases had no gene match. This CDR3 region has 15 residues. CDR1 is KGHSH, CDR2 LQKENI, per germline. The CDR3 protein is CASSPRQGTNEKLFF. The CDR3 bases are TGTGCCAGCTCACCTAGACAGGGGACTAATGAAAAACTGTTTTTT. The full variable domain, in which reference TRBV18 and TRBJ1-4 provide the parts outside the CDR3, is NAGVMQNPRHLVRRRGQEARLRCSPMKGHSHVYWYRQLPEEGLKFMVYLQKENIIDESGMPKERFSAEFPKEGPSILRIQQVVRGDSAAYFCASSPRQGTNEKLFFGSGTQLSVL.

The rearrangement uses TRBV11-1 and TRBJ2-3; D is perhaps TRBD2 (6 bases). CDR3 length: 15 amino acids. Germline CDR1 SGHAT, CDR2 FQDESV (reference sequence). Trimming shortened V by 3 bases and J by 4 bases, and 14 bases separated the two germline ends. The DNA of the CDR3 is TGTGCCAGCAGCTTGTCCGGGGGTAGCGCAGATACGCAGTATTTT. Its protein product is CASSLSGGSADTQYF.

V and J are TRBV7-8 and TRBJ2-2, with unresolved D. CDR1 is SGHVS and CDR2 is FQNEAQ in the germline V gene. CDR3 length: 14 residues. Between the trimmed V and J ends, which lost 4 bases and 3 bases, there was a span of 9 bases. The chain's CDR3 is CASSSYSHTGELFF. CDR3 in DNA: TGTGCCAGCAGCTCCTACAGCCACACCGGGGAGCTGTTTTTT.

The V call is TRBV4-1, the J call TRBJ2-3; tentative D call: TRBD1 (5 bases). The germline V gene has CDR1 MGHRA and CDR2 YSYEKL. V gave up 6 bases and J gave up 2 bases, with 15 bases separating them. The CDR3 loop spans 15 amino acids. The CDR3 spells CASRDMGSYTDTQYF. DNA for the CDR3: TGCGCCAGCAGGGACATGGGCAGTTACACAGATACGCAGTATTTT.

This clone was counted a few times. The chain uses TRBV19 and TRBJ1-1, with 10 bases matching TRBD1. V was pared by 6 bases and J by 5 bases, with 9 bases of the junction left unmatched. The CDR3 length is 15 residues. Looked up from germline, CDR1 is LNHDA and CDR2 is SQIVND (reference sequence). The CDR3 DNA reads TGTGCCAGTAGGCCCAGGGGGGACAGGGGAACTGAAGCTTTCTTT. Amino acid sequence: CASRPRGDRGTEAFF.

The chain uses TRBV4-1 and TRBJ2-2; 14 bases match TRBD2. The J segment lost 8 bases and the V segment lost 0 bases, leaving 8 bases of the junction unmatched. The CDR3 has 18 amino acids. Germline assignment: CDR1 MGHRA and CDR2 YSYEKL. This CDR3 is CASSQDQGGLAGVGELFF. DNA for the CDR3: TGCGCCAGCAGCCAAGATCAGGGGGGACTAGCGGGGGTAGGGGAGCTGTTTTTT.

The chain combines TRBV5-1 with TRBJ2-7; 11 bases are shared with TRBD2. The V segment lost 4 bases and the J segment 3 bases; nucleotides outside the gene matches: 6. CDR1 and CDR2 from the germline V gene are SGHRS and YFSETQ. This CDR3 is built from 15 residues. CDR3 sequence (DNA): TGCGCCAGCAGCACCCTAGCGGGGGGCGTCTACGAGCAGTACTTC. Translated, it gives CASSTLAGGVYEQYF.

This clone was picked up one time. The gene calls are TRBV30 and TRBJ1-1; D unclear. V was shortened by 3 bases and J by 1 base, with 18 bases between the two germline ends. Germline CDR1 is GTSNPN and CDR2 is SVGIG (reference sequence). The CDR3 has 16 amino acids. CDR3 sequence: CAWSVFASGKNTEAFF. In DNA form, the CDR3 reads TGTGCCTGGAGCGTATTTGCGTCGGGTAAGAACACTGAAGCTTTCTTT.

In this sample, this clone turned up a few times. The CDR3 protein is CASSQVFSPGNTIYF. The CDR3 DNA is TGTGCCAGCAGCCAAGTGTTCAGTCCTGGAAACACCATATATTTT. The chain recombines TRBV3-1 (or the pseudogene TRBV3-2) with TRBJ1-3; D unresolved. The ends were cut back, 1 base at V and 2 bases at J, with 9 bases in the middle. The CDR3 sequence is 15 residues long. CDR1 LGHDT and CDR2 YNNKEL come from the germline V gene (reference sequence).